One and the same sample provided the 26 T cell receptor beta chains below, sequenced in a study of T cells in localized non-small cell lung cancer. This table comes from immunoSEQ multiplex PCR, and its TCRdb copy is limited to in-frame clones, with some not included. The repertoire has roughly 89,000 clones, roughly 93% of them found once; the top ten carry about 4%. This specimen consisted of PBMCs, obtained before any cancer treatment. Receptors were obtained from a woman aged 40-75 years with stage II squamous cell lung carcinoma.

The rearrangement links TRBV5-1 to TRBJ1-5; D remains ambiguous. With 3 bases removed from V and 4 bases from J, the gap between germline ends came to 8 bases. Germline V gene sequence: CDR1 SGHRS, CDR2 YFSETQ. This CDR3 is built from 13 residues. The CDR3 here is CASSSLPNQPQHF. Here the CDR3 DNA reads TGCGCCAGCAGCTCCCTACCTAATCAGCCCCAGCATTTT.

V usage is TRBV11-2 and J usage is TRBJ2-7; D gene ambiguous. The CDR3 sequence is 12 residues long. Trimming removed 2 bases from V and 9 bases from J, with 11 bases in between. The V gene's germline CDR1 is SGHAT and CDR2 FQNNGV. CDR3 region: CASSLRTEVQYF. The CDR3, as DNA: TGTGCCAGCAGCTTACGTACTGAGGTGCAGTACTTC.

The chain couples TRBV13 to TRBJ1-2; tentatively, D is TRBD1 (6 bases). The CDR3 is 14 amino acids. Deletions cut 5 bases from V and 3 bases from J, with 13 bases between. Germline CDR1 is PRHDT and CDR2 is FYEKMQ (reference sequence). The chain's CDR3 is CASSQDRLDYGYTF. DNA of the CDR3: TGTGCCAGCAGCCAGGACAGATTGGACTATGGCTACACCTTC.

V is TRBV28 and J is TRBJ1-5; D is perhaps TRBD1 (6 bases). The CDR3 has 14 amino acids. V was shortened by 8 bases and J by 6 bases, with 17 bases between the two germline ends. Germline V gene sequence: CDR1 MDHEN, CDR2 SYDVKM. The CDR3 nucleotides read TGTGCCAGCTCCTCCGGGGGCCCCCTTCAGCCCCAGCATTTT. It encodes CASSSGGPLQPQHF.

The chain employs TRBV9 and TRBJ1-1, with D perhaps matching TRBD1 (6 bases). CDR1 SGDLS and CDR2 YYNGEE come from the germline V gene. The CDR3 extends over 18 amino acids. V was clipped by 4 bases and J by 4 bases, with 26 bases between them. Here the CDR3 DNA reads TGTGCCAGCAGCCCGAGGGCCAGGGGAGGTGCGTGGGGCACTGAAGCTTTCTTT. This gives the protein CASSPRARGGAWGTEAFF.

The rearrangement joins TRBV13 to TRBJ2-1; D is unclear. From germline, CDR1 is PRHDT and CDR2 FYEKMQ (reference sequence). This CDR3 is 12 amino acids long. The V end lost 3 bases, the J end lost 8 bases, and 8 bases lay between the germline ends. The CDR3 bases are TGTGCCAGCAGCTTGAAAGGGTATGAGCAGTTCTTC. Protein product: CASSLKGYEQFF.

This sequence joins TRBV5-6 and TRBJ2-7, with D uncertain. V gave up 4 bases and J gave up 1 base, with 15 bases separating them. The CDR3 is made up of 15 amino acids. The germline V gene has CDR1 SGHDT and CDR2 YYEEEE. The CDR3 protein is CASSPSAARSYEQYF. The CDR3 bases are TGTGCCAGCAGCCCGTCGGCAGCGAGATCCTACGAGCAGTACTTC.

V is TRBV19 and J is TRBJ1-4; D possibly corresponds to TRBD1 (6 bases). CDR3 length equals 12 residues. The germline V gene encodes CDR1 LNHDA and CDR2 SQIVND (reference sequence). Deletions cut 7 bases from V and 9 bases from J, with 12 bases between. CDR3: CASKDSPQKLFF. The CDR3 DNA sequence: TGTGCCAGTAAGGACAGCCCGCAAAAACTGTTTTTT.

This clone has just a few counts. The gene calls are TRBV9 and TRBJ2-1; D is ambiguous. Germline assignment: CDR1 SGDLS and CDR2 YYNGEE. The V end lost 0 bases, the J end lost 6 bases, and 13 bases lay between the germline ends. The CDR3 sequence is 15 residues long. As DNA, the CDR3 is TGTGCCAGCAGCGTAGCTGTGAGTTTCCCCAATGAGCAGTTCTTC. This encodes CASSVAVSFPNEQFF.

The chain uses TRBV5-1 and TRBJ2-5; no definite D call. CDR1 and CDR2 (germline): SGHRS, YFSETQ. The V end was cut by 0 bases, the J end by 5 bases, with 5 bases between. CDR3 size: 12 residues. CDR3 protein: CASSLVGETQYF. DNA of the CDR3: TGCGCCAGCAGCTTGGTAGGGGAGACCCAGTACTTC. Using reference TRBV5-1 and TRBJ2-5 for the parts outside the CDR3, the full variable domain is KAGVTQTPRYLIKTRGQQVTLSCSPISGHRSVSWYQQTPGQGLQFLFEYFSETQRNKGNFPGRFSGRQFSNSRSEMNVSTLELGDSALYLCASSLVGETQYFGPGTRLLVL.

The chain employs TRBV10-2 and TRBJ1-1, with unresolved D. Trimming took 5 bases from V and 0 from J, leaving 1 base between them. Germline CDR1 reads WSHSY; CDR2 reads SAAADI. CDR3 size: 11 residues. CDR3 region: CASSLNTEAFF. The CDR3 DNA reads as TGCGCCAGCAGTCTGAACACTGAAGCTTTCTTT.

The chain uses TRBV2 and TRBJ1-3; D gene ambiguous. Germline CDR1 is SNHLY and CDR2 is FYNNEI. The CDR3 runs to 13 residues. Between the trimmed V and J ends, which lost 3 bases and 2 bases, there was a span of 5 bases. DNA of the CDR3: TGTGCCAGCAGTGATGGCCCTGGAAACACCATATATTTT. Protein product: CASSDGPGNTIYF.

The J gene is TRBJ2-7, the V gene TRBV29-1; D is ambiguous. The CDR3 length is 12 residues. CDR1 and CDR2 (germline): SQVTM, ANQGSEA. Trimming pared 5 bases from V and 2 bases from J, leaving 10 bases between. The CDR3 here is CSVRAETYEQYF. The CDR3, as DNA: TGCAGCGTTCGGGCCGAGACCTACGAGCAGTACTTC.

The V gene is TRBV27, the J gene TRBJ2-3; 8 nucleotides align to TRBD1. Germline V lookup: CDR1 MNHEY, CDR2 SMNVEV (reference sequence). The V gene end was trimmed by 7 bases and the J gene end by 4 bases; junction bases not matched to a gene: 10. The length of the CDR3 is 15 residues. CDR3 sequence (DNA): TGTGCCAGCAACCTGGGGCAGGGGGCCCCAGATACGCAGTATTTT. The encoded protein is CASNLGQGAPDTQYF.

This clone was recorded a few times. The chain has TRBV30 and TRBJ1-5; D remains unclear. The CDR3 sequence is 15 residues long. Looked up from germline, CDR1 is GTSNPN and CDR2 is SVGIG (reference sequence). Deletions cut 3 bases from V and 0 bases from J, with 12 bases between. CDR3: CAWSPPGGSNQPQHF. DNA of the CDR3: TGTGCCTGGAGCCCCCCCGGAGGTAGCAATCAGCCCCAGCATTTT. The full variable domain, in which reference TRBV30 and TRBJ1-5 provide the parts outside the CDR3, is SQTIHQWPATLVQPVGSPLSLECTVEGTSNPNLYWYRQAAGRGLQLLFYSVGIGQISSEVPQNLSASRPQDRQFILSSKKLLLSDSGFYLCAWSPPGGSNQPQHFGDGTRLSIL.

The chain links TRBV4-1 to TRBJ2-5; TRBD1 matches at 7 bases. There are 15 residues in the CDR3. V dropped 3 bases and J dropped 5; count of bases not matched to a gene: 9. Germline V lookup: CDR1 MGHRA, CDR2 YSYEKL. In nucleotides, the CDR3 is TGCGCCAGCAGCCACTTTGGACAGGTCGTTGAGACCCAGTACTTC. Protein product: CASSHFGQVVETQYF.

This chain joins TRBV6-1 and TRBJ2-1; TRBD2 agrees at 7 bases. The CDR3 runs 16 residues. Germline V gene data show CDR1 as MNHNS and CDR2 as SASEGT. With 4 bases clipped from V and 8 bases from J, the junction kept 14 bases outside the gene matches. The CDR3 coding sequence is TGTGCCAGCAGTGGCCGCCTTTGGCGGGAGAGGGATGAGCAGTTCTTC. It yields the protein CASSGRLWRERDEQFF.

V is TRBV18 and J is TRBJ2-1, with 8 nucleotides matching TRBD1. Germline assignment: CDR1 KGHSH and CDR2 LQKENI. Trimming removed 5 bases from V and 0 bases from J; junction bases left unmatched: 3. The CDR3 covers 15 residues. The CDR3 nucleotides are TGTGCCAGCTCAGGGGACAGGAGCTCCTACAATGAGCAGTTCTTC. Amino acid sequence: CASSGDRSSYNEQFF.

This chain links TRBV28 with TRBJ1-4; D gene ambiguous. V shed 4 bases and J shed 5 bases, with 8 bases lying between them. Germline V CDR1 and CDR2: MDHEN, SYDVKM. CDR3 size: 13 residues. DNA for the CDR3: TGTGCCAGCAGTTCTGGGATAAATGAAAAACTGTTTTTT. It encodes CASSSGINEKLFF.

The V and J genes are TRBV11-1 and TRBJ1-2; weak D call: TRBD1 (5 bases). The CDR3 is 14 residues long. Per germline, CDR1 SGHAT and CDR2 FQDESV (reference sequence). Trimming removed 1 base from V and 4 bases from J, with 10 bases in between. CDR3 amino acids: CASSLERGSYGYTF. CDR3 nucleotides: TGTGCCAGCAGCTTAGAAAGGGGATCCTATGGCTACACCTTC.

The rearrangement links TRBV5-1 to TRBJ1-2; 7 bases fit TRBD1. From germline, CDR1 is SGHRS and CDR2 YFSETQ. The CDR3 covers 15 residues. The trim removed 0 bases at V and 5 bases at J, leaving 7 bases unmatched. In DNA, the CDR3 is TGCGCCAGCAGCTTGGACAGGGGTAGTAGGTATGGCTACACCTTC. It encodes CASSLDRGSRYGYTF.

In regard to this clone: Additional DNA sequences in this sample encode the identical CDR3. This sequence joins TRBV9 and TRBJ2-1, with 8 nucleotides matching TRBD2. CDR1 is SGDLS and CDR2 is YYNGEE in the germline V gene. The CDR3 has 15 amino acids. J gave up 4 bases and V 3 bases, and 6 bases lay outside the gene matches. The CDR3 sequence: CASSALAGDYNEQFF. In DNA, the CDR3 is TGTGCCAGCAGCGCTCTAGCGGGTGATTACAATGAGCAGTTCTTC. The whole variable domain, filled in from reference TRBV9 and TRBJ2-1, reads DSGVTQTPKHLITATGQRVTLRCSPRSGDLSVYWYQQSLDQGLQFLIQYYNGEERAKGNILERFSAQQFPDLHSELNLSSLELGDSALYFCASSALAGDYNEQFFGPGTRLTVL.

The rearrangement links TRBV27 to TRBJ1-1, with D uncertain. Trimming shortened V by 7 bases and J by 4 bases, and 13 bases separated the two germline ends. The length of the CDR3 is 13 residues. Germline V gene lookup returns CDR1 MNHEY and CDR2 SMNVEV (reference sequence). The CDR3: CASTLRVGTEAFF. The CDR3 nucleotides read TGTGCCAGCACCCTTCGGGTGGGCACTGAAGCTTTCTTT.

CDR3 protein: CASSYGDRGNYGYTF. The CDR3 DNA is TGTGCCAGCAGTTATGGGGACAGGGGGAACTATGGCTACACCTTC. The rearrangement uses TRBV6-9 and TRBJ1-2; the match to TRBD1 covers 11 bases. CDR3 length: 15 residues. V shed 2 bases, J shed 2 bases, and the junction held 1 base outside the gene matches. Germline CDR1 reads MNHGY; CDR2 reads SVAAGI.

The chain combines TRBV13 with TRBJ1-4; possibly TRBD1 for D (6 bases). Germline V CDR1 and CDR2: PRHDT, FYEKMQ (reference sequence). CDR3 length equals 16 residues. Trimming took off 3 bases at V and 2 bases at J, with 13 bases between the two ends. CDR3 residues: CASSLRGRHTNEKLFF. In DNA form, the CDR3 reads TGTGCCAGCAGCTTGCGGGGGCGGCATACTAATGAAAAACTGTTTTTT.

This sequence joins TRBV2 and TRBJ2-3; TRBD2 agrees at 10 bases. The ends lost 4 bases at V and 1 base at J; junction bases unmatched: 2. CDR3 length: 15 residues. Per germline, CDR1 SNHLY and CDR2 FYNNEI. CDR3 loop: CASSALAGGTDTQYF. CDR3 DNA: TGTGCCAGCAGTGCCCTAGCGGGGGGCACAGATACGCAGTATTTT.